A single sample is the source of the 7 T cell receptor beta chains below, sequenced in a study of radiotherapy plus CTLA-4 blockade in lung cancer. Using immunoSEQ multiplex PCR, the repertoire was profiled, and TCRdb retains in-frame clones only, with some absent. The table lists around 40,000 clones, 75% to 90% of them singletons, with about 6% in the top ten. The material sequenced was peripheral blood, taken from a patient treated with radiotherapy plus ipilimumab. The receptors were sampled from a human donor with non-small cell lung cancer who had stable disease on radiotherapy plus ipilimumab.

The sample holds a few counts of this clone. DNA for the CDR3: TGTGCCAGCAGCTTGACAGGTGAACTTGACTATGGCTACACCTTC. Translated, it gives CASSLTGELDYGYTF. The chain couples TRBV5-6 to TRBJ1-2; maybe TRBD1 (5 bases). CDR1 and CDR2 (germline): SGHDT, YYEEEE. V gave up 1 base and J gave up 3 bases, with 13 bases separating them. The length of the CDR3 is 15 residues. The whole variable domain, filled in from reference TRBV5-6 and TRBJ1-2, reads DAGVTQSPTHLIKTRGQQVTLRCSPKSGHDTVSWYQQALGQGPQFIFQYYEEEERQRGNFPDRFSGHQFPNYSSELNVNALLLGDSALYLCASSLTGELDYGYTFGSGTRLTVV.

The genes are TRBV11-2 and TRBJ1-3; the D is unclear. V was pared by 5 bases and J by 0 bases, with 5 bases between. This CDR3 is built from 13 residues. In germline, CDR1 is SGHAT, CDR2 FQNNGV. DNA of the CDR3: TGTGCCAGCAGCCCCTTCTCTGGAAACACCATATATTTT. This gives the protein CASSPFSGNTIYF.

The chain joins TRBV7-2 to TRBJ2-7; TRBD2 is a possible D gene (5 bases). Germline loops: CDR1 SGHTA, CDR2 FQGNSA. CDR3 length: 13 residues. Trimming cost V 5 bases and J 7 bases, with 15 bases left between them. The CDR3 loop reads CASSPFGPGEQYF. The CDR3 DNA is TGTGCCAGCAGCCCATTCGGGCCGGGGGAGCAGTACTTC. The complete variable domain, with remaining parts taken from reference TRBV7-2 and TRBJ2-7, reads GAGVSQSPSNKVTEKGKDVELRCDPISGHTALYWYRQSLGQGLEFLIYFQGNSAPDKSGLPSDRFSAERTGGSVSTLTIQRTQQEDSAVYLCASSPFGPGEQYFGPGTRLTVT.

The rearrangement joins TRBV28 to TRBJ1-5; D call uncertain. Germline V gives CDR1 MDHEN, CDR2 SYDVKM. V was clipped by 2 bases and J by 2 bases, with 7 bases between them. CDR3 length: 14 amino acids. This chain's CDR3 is CASSLGSGNQPQHF. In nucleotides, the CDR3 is TGTGCCAGCAGTTTAGGTAGCGGCAATCAGCCCCAGCATTTT.

The CDR3 DNA follows: TGTGCCAGCAGTTTATTGCAGGGGGTGGGGGAGCAGTACTTC. Protein sequence: CASSLLQGVGEQYF. The chain carries TRBV27 and TRBJ2-7; 7 positions match TRBD1. The CDR3 is made up of 14 amino acids. After removal of 1 base from V and 7 bases from J, the junction contained 7 bases not matched to a gene. The V gene's germline CDR1 is MNHEY and CDR2 SMNVEV (reference sequence).

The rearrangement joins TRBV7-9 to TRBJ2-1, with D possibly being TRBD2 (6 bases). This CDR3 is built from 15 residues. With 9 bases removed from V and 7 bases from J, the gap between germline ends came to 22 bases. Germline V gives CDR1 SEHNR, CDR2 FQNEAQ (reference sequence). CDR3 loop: CASEGPSGLGNEQFF. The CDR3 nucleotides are TGTGCCAGTGAGGGTCCGTCGGGACTGGGGAATGAGCAGTTCTTC. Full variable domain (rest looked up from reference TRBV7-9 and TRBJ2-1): DTGVSQNPRHKITKRGQNVTFRCDPISEHNRLYWYRQTLGQGPEFLTYFQNEAQLEKSRLLSDRFSAERPKGSFSTLEIQRTEQGDSAMYLCASEGPSGLGNEQFFGPGTRLTVL.

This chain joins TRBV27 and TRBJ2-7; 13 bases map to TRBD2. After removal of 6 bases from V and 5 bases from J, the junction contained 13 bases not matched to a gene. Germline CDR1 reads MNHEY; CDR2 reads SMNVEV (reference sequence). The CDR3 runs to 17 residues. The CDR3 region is CASSFPPPGTSGNEQYF. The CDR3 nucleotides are TGTGCCAGCAGCTTCCCTCCCCCCGGGACTAGCGGGAACGAGCAGTACTTC.